This T cell receptor beta chain derives from a study of CD8 T cells in Susac syndrome. A quantity of 0.5 to 1 ug RNA underwent reverse transcription using random hexamers. A multiplex approach, immunoSEQ multiplex PCR, amplified TCR beta CDR3 across 54 Vbeta and 13 Jbeta. TCRdb used MiXCR to reprocess the immunoSEQ multiplex PCR reads, holding one entry per CDR3 protein. The sample lists roughly 200,000 distinct CDR3 sequences, approximately 95% seen once, with over 0.08% in the top ten. Sequencing of TCR beta, carried out with a high-throughput approach, was applied to CD8+ and CD4+ T cells from the blood. Healthy donors served as age- and sex-matched controls. Negative isolation yielded CD4+ and CD8+ T cells, and FACS enriched TEMRA cells. The V end lost 6 bases, the J end lost 2 bases, and 12 bases lay between the germline ends. The germline V gene encodes CDR1 SGHAT and CDR2 FQNNGV. The length of the CDR3 is 14 residues.

The genes are TRBV11-2 and TRBJ2-3, with a possible D match to TRBD1 (5 bases). The sample consisted of CD4+ T cells from PBMCs. This receptor was identified in a human donor in good health. The CDR3 region has the DNA TGTGCCAGCAGTTTGGGGCTTAACACAGATACGCAGTATTTT. Protein sequence: CASSLGLNTDTQYF.